This T cell receptor beta chain was documented in a study of blood T cell repertoires in COVID-19 (dated by TCRdb to the early 2020s). Study-level background: Samples covering the acute and convalescent phases of COVID-19 were provided by collaborators in the United States, Italy and Spain. The material from the prospective study consisted of cDNA or gDNA derived from T cells, B-cell-depleted T cells, or PBMCs. Subjects who had been exposed to COVID-19, were actively infected with it, or had recovered from it provided the deeply sampled blood TCRbeta repertoires that made up the dataset. The repertoires were released in a freely available public database meant as a resource for research on the immune response to SARS-CoV-2. Samples came from the ongoing ImmuneRACE study (first 160 participants) plus 1,254 subjects from 6 global collaborators. The sample metadata nearly always contained a de-identified subject ID, COVID-19 status, age in years and sex. Where available, HLA class I and class II types were taken from metadata supplied by the sample provider and were not determined by assay-based typing. Summary of the overall study and its limitations: The amount of clinical and demographic metadata varied by source and participant and was provided uncurated.

Points on this clone: This clone's antigen is unknown. The record has no base qualities; no much larger clone is one base away.

The CDR3 covers 15 residues, taking in both the cysteine and the phenylalanine. The DNA shown is the 45-base CDR3, in frame from base 1. Based on the germline V gene, the CDR1 and CDR2 sequences are MNHEY and SVGAGI. Unmatched junction bases come to 7, with V trimmed by 7 bases and J by 0 bases. In Seattle, one collaborating source enrolled patients while the infection was active and tracked those patients longitudinally over the course of disease. Collaborating institutions collected whole blood in K2EDTA tubes following their own protocols. Collaborator samples were shipped for TCRbeta analysis as frozen whole blood, isolated PBMCs, or DNA extracted from either sample type. The immunoSEQ Assay, a bias-controlled multiplex PCR, was used to amplify TCRbeta CDR3 regions from genomic DNA. The original pipeline was this. Nucleated cell counts per sample were estimated from amplification of reference gene primers within the assay. To quantify the absolute abundance of each unique TCRbeta CDR3 rearrangement, sequence reads were collapsed and filtered. Productive Simpson clonality was computed per sample as the square root of Simpson's diversity index over productive rearrangements. In TCRdb, the immuneACCESS table is reduced to in-frame sequences with V and J assigned. These tables do not hold every clone; where another copy was compared, an unresolved V gene accounts for under half, and the others remain unexplained. V and J calls plus clone size are reproduced from that table; the DNA served to infer D and trimming. The table for this sample lists roughly 120,000 clones; more than 80% of them were counted only once. 3.2% of the sample goes to the ten largest clones.

The TCR sequence derives from a woman aged 80 or over with COVID-19, enrolled during active disease. What was sequenced was peripheral blood. The sequence is built from TRBV6-5 and TRBJ2-3; TRBD2 aligns with 7 central bases. At the DNA level, the sequence is TGTGCCAGCAACGGACTAGGGAAGAGCACAGATACGCAGTATTTT. It encodes CASNGLGKSTDTQYF.